This TCR beta chain comes out of a study of blood T cell repertoires in COVID-19. Seattle patients were enrolled while actively infected and followed longitudinally. Here immunoSEQ multiplex PCR was the method, and the copy in TCRdb shows in-frame clones only, minus some. Of about 180,000 clones in the sample, under 85% are singletons; the top ten hold approximately 8%. The specimen was peripheral blood. The receptor's source is a woman in her 70s with COVID-19, enrolled during active disease.

The CDR3 DNA follows: TGTGCCAGCAGTTTACAGGGTGGCAATCAGCCCCAGCATTTT. Protein sequence: CASSLQGGNQPQHF. The chain links TRBV5-4 to TRBJ1-5, with D maybe TRBD1 (6 bases). The CDR3 sequence is 14 residues long. V lost 5 bases to trimming and J lost 2 bases, with 11 bases between them. Germline loops: CDR1 SGHNT, CDR2 YYREEE (reference sequence).